This T cell receptor (beta chain) was found in a study of blood T cell repertoires in COVID-19. The germline V gene encodes CDR1 KGHSH and CDR2 LQKENI. This CDR3 contains 13 residues. V lost 5 bases and J lost 7, with 15 bases in between. Per the original data handling: Quantification of nucleated cells was approximated via reference gene primer amplification. Assay used: immunoSEQ multiplex PCR; TCRdb lists only in-frame clones, some missing. The V and J calls and clone size are taken from that table; D and trimming were inferred from the DNA. The sample yields roughly 190,000 clones, roughly nine tenths seen once. Seattle researchers signed up patients amid active infection and tracked them longitudinally.

The TCR sequence derives from a woman in her sixties with COVID-19, enrolled during active disease. Input material: peripheral blood. The chain carries TRBV18 and TRBJ2-7; tentatively, D is TRBD1 (5 bases). CDR3 sequence reads: CASSAGPDGEQYF. The CDR3 nucleotides read TGTGCCAGCTCAGCAGGGCCTGACGGGGAGCAGTACTTC. Combining the CDR3 with reference TRBV18 and TRBJ2-7 gives the whole variable domain NAGVMQNPRHLVRRRGQEARLRCSPMKGHSHVYWYRQLPEEGLKFMVYLQKENIIDESGMPKERFSAEFPKEGPSILRIQQVVRGDSAAYFCASSAGPDGEQYFGPGTRLTVT.